These T cell receptor beta chains were read from a single sample in a study of technical replicates of blood from a few donors. The protocol was immunoSEQ multiplex PCR, while the TCRdb copy is restricted to in-frame clones and leaves out a portion. The sample contains around 79,000 clones, 75% to 95% of which appear only once. Sequencing was performed on T cells isolated from PBMCs. The receptor set was obtained from a human donor in good health. The CDR3 runs from the conserved cysteine through the conserved F or W. The D gene is left open where the match is weak. Where a row states a size, it is once, few, many or the class of an expanded clone; other rows omit it.

V	J	D	size	DNA	CDR3
TRBV7-9	TRBJ2-3	.	.	TGTGCCACCCCCCAGTCAGATACGCAGTATTTT	CATPQSDTQYF
TRBV11-2	TRBJ2-7	.	.	TGTGCCAGCAGCTTAGCGGGATTGATCTACGAGCAGTACTTC	CASSLAGLIYEQYF
TRBV27	TRBJ2-7	TRBD1	.	TGTGCCAGCAGTTTATTCGGGACAGGGGGCGAATATGTGACCTACGAGCAGTACTTC	CASSLFGTGGEYVTYEQYF
TRBV7-9	TRBJ2-1	TRBD1	.	TGTGCCAGCAGCACACAGGGGCTAGCAGGCAATGAGCAGTTCTTC	CASSTQGLAGNEQFF
TRBV9	TRBJ2-7	TRBD2	.	TGTGCCAGCAGCGAGATGGCGGGGGTCGAGCAGTACTTC	CASSEMAGVEQYF
TRBV5-4	TRBJ2-7	TRBD2	.	TGTGCCAGCAGCCGACTAGCGGGAGTGGGTTACGAGCAGTACTTC	CASSRLAGVGYEQYF
TRBV6-5	TRBJ1-1	.	.	TGTGCCAGCAGTTACACTCGGGGGATGGGCACTGAAGCTTTCTTT	CASSYTRGMGTEAFF
TRBV18	TRBJ1-4	.	.	TGTGCCAGCTCACCAATAGCGGGCGCAGGGACTAATGAAAAACTGTTTTTT	CASSPIAGAGTNEKLFF
TRBV4-1	TRBJ1-1	TRBD1	.	TGCGCCAGCAGCCAAGATTTTGGCAGGGGGCGAGAGACTGAAGCTTTCTTT	CASSQDFGRGRETEAFF
TRBV30	TRBJ1-6	.	.	TGTGCCTGGAGTAAAGAGATTTATAATTCACCCCTCCACTTT	CAWSKEIYNSPLHF
TRBV2	TRBJ1-1	.	few	TGTGCCAGCAGTGAACAGGGGAACACTGAAGCTTTCTTT	CASSEQGNTEAFF
TRBV5-1	TRBJ2-7	.	.	TGCGCCAGCAGCTTGGGCAACTACAGGATCTCCTACGAGCAGTACTTC	CASSLGNYRISYEQYF
TRBV28	TRBJ2-1	TRBD2	.	TGTGCCAGCAGTCCGTACCTAAAACTAGCGGGCCATGAAGAAATTTCGTCCTACAATGAGCAGTTCTTC	CASSPYLKLAGHEEISSYNEQFF
TRBV5-6	TRBJ1-2	.	.	TGTGCCAGCAGCCGGGCGATGGGAACGGGGTATGGCTACACCTTC	CASSRAMGTGYGYTF
TRBV5-8	TRBJ1-5	TRBD1	.	TGTGCCAGCAGAAACCGGACAGGGTGGAATCAGCCCCAGCATTTT	CASRNRTGWNQPQHF
TRBV11-3	TRBJ2-7	.	.	TGTGCCAGCAGCAAAAACACAGGGAACACCTACGAGCAGTACTTC	CASSKNTGNTYEQYF
TRBV9	TRBJ1-2	.	.	TGTGCCTCCACAGCTAACTATGGCTACACCTTC	CASTANYGYTF
TRBV9	TRBJ1-3	TRBD1	once	TGTGCCAGCAGCGACCGACAGGGTTCAAACACCATATATTTT	CASSDRQGSNTIYF